Presented here are 29 T cell receptor beta chains from one specimen sequenced in a study of blood T cell repertoires in COVID-19. Sequencing used immunoSEQ multiplex PCR; TCRdb keeps in-frame clones, though not all of them. Of tens of thousands of clones in the sample, about nine tenths were seen once. Source material: peripheral blood. Every receptor here comes from a woman of 80 years or more with active or convalescent COVID-19.

This clone was seen a single time. CDR3 protein: CASNSPQGYEQYF. CDR3 in DNA: TGTGCCAGCAATTCCCCCCAGGGGTACGAGCAGTACTTC. The rearrangement joins TRBV27 to TRBJ2-7; a possible D gene is TRBD1 (6 bases). This CDR3 has 13 residues. Trimming removed 7 bases from V and 4 bases from J, with 14 bases in between. CDR1 is MNHEY and CDR2 is SMNVEV in the germline V gene (reference sequence).

The CDR3 bases are TGTGCCAGCAGTCAGGGGGGCGATGGCTACACCTTC. Translating it yields CASSQGGDGYTF. The chain uses TRBV25-1 and TRBJ1-2; 7 nucleotides agree with TRBD1. The CDR3 is 12 amino acids. V lost 5 bases, J lost 6 bases, and 3 bases stayed unmatched. Germline loops: CDR1 MGHDK, CDR2 SYGVNS.

The V and J genes are TRBV7-2 and TRBJ2-1; TRBD2 matches 8 bases. The CDR3 extends over 15 amino acids. Germline V gives CDR1 SGHTA, CDR2 FQGNSA. Unmatched junction bases numbered 8, after V lost 3 bases and J lost 7 bases. As DNA, the CDR3 is TGTGCCAGCAGCTTGAACCGGGGGGGGATAAATGAGCAGTTCTTC. Amino acids: CASSLNRGGINEQFF.

The chain carries TRBV5-5 and TRBJ2-3; TRBD2 aligns across 11 bases. The CDR3 is 16 residues long. J lost 5 bases, V lost 1 base, and 6 bases had no gene match. CDR1 is SGHKS and CDR2 is YYEKEE in the germline V gene (reference sequence). The CDR3 nucleotides read TGTGCCAGCAGCTTGATCCTAGCGGGGGGAGGAGATACGCAGTATTTT. This sequence encodes CASSLILAGGGDTQYF.

This chain connects TRBV7-3 to TRBJ2-5; tentatively, D is TRBD2 (6 bases). CDR3 length: 14 amino acids. Germline V gives CDR1 SGHTA, CDR2 FQGTGA. Trimming pared 1 base from V and 5 bases from J, leaving 11 bases between. The CDR3 sequence is CASSLNSGDETQYF. The CDR3 nucleotides read TGTGCCAGCAGCTTAAATTCGGGGGATGAGACCCAGTACTTC.

This clone was seen just once. The chain uses TRBV4-3 and TRBJ1-2; possibly TRBD1 for D (5 bases). V lost 2 bases and J 5 bases, leaving 6 bases between the germline ends. CDR1 is LGHNA, CDR2 YSLEER, per germline. CDR3 size: 12 residues. The CDR3 here is CASSQQGYGYTF. CDR3 sequence (DNA): TGCGCCAGCAGCCAACAGGGATATGGCTACACCTTC.

The chain links TRBV5-4 to TRBJ2-7; 7 bases fit TRBD1. The J segment lost 2 bases and the V segment lost 0 bases, leaving 2 bases of the junction unmatched. The CDR3 length is 14 residues. The germline V gene has CDR1 SGHNT and CDR2 YYREEE (reference sequence). The CDR3 DNA reads TGTGCCAGCAGCTTGGCGGGACAGACCTACGAGCAGTACTTC. It specifies CASSLAGQTYEQYF.

CDR3 in DNA: TGTGCCAGCAGCGTGGAAGGGGTTGTTGGAAACACCATATATTTT. This codes for CASSVEGVVGNTIYF. The chain links TRBV9 to TRBJ1-3, with TRBD1 as a possible D gene (5 bases). This CDR3 contains 15 residues. The ends were cut back, 2 bases at V and 3 bases at J, with 12 bases in the middle. Germline values: CDR1 SGDLS, CDR2 YYNGEE.

The rearrangement uses TRBV2 and TRBJ2-7; no reliable D call. Trimming cost V 1 base and J 5 bases, with 15 bases left between them. CDR3 length equals 15 residues. Germline loops: CDR1 SNHLY, CDR2 FYNNEI. The chain's CDR3 is CASSEGLVSVNEQYF. Here the CDR3 DNA reads TGTGCCAGCAGTGAAGGCCTAGTAAGCGTCAACGAGCAGTACTTC.

This chain uses TRBV6-5 with TRBJ1-1; a weak D match, TRBD1 (5 bases). Deletions cut 6 bases from V and 2 bases from J, with 7 bases between. CDR1 is MNHEY, CDR2 SVGAGI, per germline. The length of the CDR3 is 12 residues. This CDR3 is CASRTDNTEAFF. The DNA of the CDR3 is TGTGCCAGCAGGACAGACAACACTGAAGCTTTCTTT.

The chain combines TRBV20-1 with TRBJ1-2; the match to TRBD1 covers 8 bases. The CDR3 is 13 residues long. Per germline, CDR1 DFQATT and CDR2 SNEGSKA (reference sequence). The ends lost 3 bases at V and 8 bases at J; junction bases unmatched: 8. Here the CDR3 reads CSASLPGQVGYTF. Here the CDR3 DNA reads TGCAGTGCTAGTCTTCCGGGACAGGTCGGCTACACCTTC.

This clone was detected only once. The chain couples TRBV21-1 to TRBJ1-4; no check of the table's D call, TRBD1, against the DNA was made. TRBV21-1 is a known pseudogene. The CDR3 is 17 amino acids. The chain's CDR3 is CASSTRTGLGNKYELFF. The CDR3 region has the DNA TGTGCCAGCAGCACAAGGACAGGGCTAGGGAATAAGTATGAACTGTTTTTT.

This clone was seen only a few times. The same CDR3 can be traced to other DNA sequences in this sample. The chain is built from TRBV19 and TRBJ1-5; D gene ambiguous. Germline V lookup: CDR1 LNHDA, CDR2 SQIVND (reference sequence). Between the trimmed V and J ends, which lost 0 bases and 6 bases, there was a span of 9 bases. CDR3 length: 14 residues. As DNA, the CDR3 is TGTGCCAGTAGTATAGATCAAACGGGTCAGCCCCAGCATTTT. The encoded protein is CASSIDQTGQPQHF.

The rearrangement joins TRBV13 to TRBJ1-4; D not resolved. The CDR3 is 15 amino acids. V shed 0 bases and J shed 11 bases, with 16 bases lying between them. Germline V gene sequence: CDR1 PRHDT, CDR2 FYEKMQ (reference sequence). The CDR3 coding sequence is TGTGCCAGCAGCTTAGGTCAGGTTTATGGTGACAAACTGTTTTTT. Amino acids: CASSLGQVYGDKLFF.

CDR3 protein: CASSRGTGGEETQYF. The CDR3 DNA reads TGTGCCAGTAGTAGGGGGACAGGGGGCGAAGAGACCCAGTACTTC. The chain recombines TRBV19 with TRBJ2-5; 12 nucleotides align to TRBD1. The J segment lost 3 bases and the V segment lost 4 bases, leaving 3 bases of the junction unmatched. The CDR3 runs to 15 residues. Per germline, CDR1 LNHDA and CDR2 SQIVND (reference sequence). The complete variable domain, with remaining parts taken from reference TRBV19 and TRBJ2-5, reads DGGITQSPKYLFRKEGQNVTLSCEQNLNHDAMYWYRQDPGQGLRLIYYSQIVNDFQKGDIAEGYSVSREKKESFPLTVTSAQKNPTAFYLCASSRGTGGEETQYFGPGTRLLVL.

CDR3 region: CAIRTGDGANVLTF. The CDR3 DNA reads as TGTGCCATCAGGACAGGGGATGGGGCCAACGTCCTGACTTTC. The chain combines TRBV10-3 with TRBJ2-6; 8 bases match TRBD1. CDR1 and CDR2 from the germline V gene are ENHRY and SYGVKD. The CDR3 length is 14 residues. V shed 6 bases and J 3 bases; nucleotides not matched to a gene: 1.

The chain combines TRBV7-2 with TRBJ1-3; 7 bases are shared with TRBD1. The CDR3 is made up of 15 amino acids. Per the germline V gene, CDR1 is SGHTA and CDR2 is FQGNSA. Trimming at V came to 6 bases and at J to 0 bases, leaving 5 bases not matched to a gene. CDR3: CASSRDRVSGNTIYF. CDR3 sequence (DNA): TGTGCCAGCAGTCGCGACAGGGTCTCTGGAAACACCATATATTTT.

The chain combines TRBV19 with TRBJ1-1, with D perhaps matching TRBD1 (5 bases). V shed 4 bases and J shed 2 bases, with 8 bases lying between them. Germline CDR1 reads LNHDA; CDR2 reads SQIVND (reference sequence). The CDR3 runs 13 residues. The CDR3 nucleotides are TGTGCCAGTAGTACAGGGCTTAACACTGAAGCTTTCTTT. Protein sequence: CASSTGLNTEAFF.

This clone was seen more than once but under ten times. This rearrangement joins TRBV10-3 to TRBJ1-5, with D maybe TRBD1 (6 bases). Germline V gene data show CDR1 as ENHRY and CDR2 as SYGVKD. Trimming took off 3 bases at V and 1 base at J, with 10 bases between the two ends. CDR3 length: 15 residues. The CDR3, as DNA: TGTGCCATCAGTGACAGGGGTCAGAGCAATCAGCCCCAGCATTTT. As protein: CAISDRGQSNQPQHF.

The genes are TRBV19 and TRBJ1-5; 7 nucleotides line up with TRBD1. CDR1 LNHDA and CDR2 SQIVND come from the germline V gene (reference sequence). CDR3 length: 15 amino acids. Trimming at V came to 3 bases and at J to 8 bases, leaving 10 bases not matched to a gene. The CDR3, as DNA: TGTGCCAGTAGTATTAGTACCCAGGGGGTGAAGCCCCAGCATTTT. It specifies CASSISTQGVKPQHF.

The CDR3 nucleotides read TGTGCCAGCAGCATACAGGCGTCTGGAAACACCATATATTTT. As protein: CASSIQASGNTIYF. V and J are TRBV5-4 and TRBJ1-3, with D possibly being TRBD1 (5 bases). CDR1 and CDR2 from the germline V gene are SGHNT and YYREEE (reference sequence). The V end was cut by 4 bases, the J end by 1 base, with 9 bases between. The CDR3 length is 14 residues.

The chain couples TRBV19 to TRBJ1-6; tentative D call: TRBD1 (6 bases). Trimming removed 6 bases from V and 8 bases from J, with 8 bases in between. The CDR3 has 12 residues. Germline CDR1 is LNHDA and CDR2 is SQIVND (reference sequence). The CDR3 DNA follows: TGTGCCAGTAGACAGGGTTATTCACCCCTCCACTTT. It encodes CASRQGYSPLHF.

The gene calls are TRBV12-3 or TRBV12-4 and TRBJ2-1; D perhaps matches TRBD2 (5 bases). V was pared by 5 bases and J by 7 bases, with 9 bases between. The CDR3 spans 12 residues. DNA for the CDR3: TGTGCCAGCAGTATAACTAGGAATGAGCAGTTCTTC. Translation: CASSITRNEQFF.

The chain recombines TRBV23-1 with TRBJ1-6; no definite D call. TRBV23-1 is marked as an open reading frame, function uncertain. V lost 2 bases, J lost 7 bases, and 18 bases lay in between. The CDR3 spans 17 residues. CDR3 loop: CASSQRGWSGCNSPLHF. The CDR3 coding sequence is TGCGCCAGCAGTCAACGGGGATGGTCGGGGTGCAATTCACCCCTCCACTTT.

J is TRBJ2-5 and V is TRBV7-2, with D possibly being TRBD2 (5 bases). V lost 6 bases, J lost 2 bases, and 13 bases lay in between. CDR3 length: 14 residues. CDR1 and CDR2 (germline): SGHTA, FQGNSA. The CDR3 spells CASRSTRLQETQYF. CDR3 DNA: TGTGCCAGCAGGTCGACACGACTACAAGAGACCCAGTACTTC. Combining the CDR3 with reference TRBV7-2 and TRBJ2-5 gives the whole variable domain GAGVSQSPSNKVTEKGKDVELRCDPISGHTALYWYRQSLGQGLEFLIYFQGNSAPDKSGLPSDRFSAERTGGSVSTLTIQRTQQEDSAVYLCASRSTRLQETQYFGPGTRLLVL.

This chain joins TRBV19 and TRBJ2-3, with 9 bases identical to TRBD1. CDR1 is LNHDA and CDR2 is SQIVND in the germline V gene (reference sequence). The CDR3 totals 13 residues. V shed 6 bases and J 6 bases; nucleotides not matched to a gene: 4. The DNA of the CDR3 is TGTGCCAGTAGCGGAGGGACAGGGGATACGCAGTATTTT. Translation gives CASSGGTGDTQYF.

The chain has TRBV9 and TRBJ2-5; 12 nucleotides line up with TRBD2. The CDR3 consists of 18 residues. Per germline, CDR1 SGDLS and CDR2 YYNGEE. The trim removed 0 bases at V and 3 bases at J, leaving 9 bases unmatched. The CDR3 DNA is TGTGCCAGCAGCGTAGGGCTAGCGGGGGGGCCTGGTGAAGAGACCCAGTACTTC. Amino acid sequence: CASSVGLAGGPGEETQYF. Filled out from reference TRBV9 and TRBJ2-5, the complete variable domain reads DSGVTQTPKHLITATGQRVTLRCSPRSGDLSVYWYQQSLDQGLQFLIQYYNGEERAKGNILERFSAQQFPDLHSELNLSSLELGDSALYFCASSVGLAGGPGEETQYFGPGTRLLVL.

This clone was observed a single time. This rearrangement joins TRBV5-1 to TRBJ1-1; D gene ambiguous. The CDR3 loop spans 15 amino acids. Germline assignment: CDR1 SGHRS and CDR2 YFSETQ. V was cut by 4 bases and J by 4 bases, with 17 bases left in between. CDR3 coding DNA: TGCGCCAGCAGCCCCGTGGAGGGAAGGCGCACTGAAGCTTTCTTT. It translates to CASSPVEGRRTEAFF. Looking up the rest from reference TRBV5-1 and TRBJ1-1 gives the full variable domain: KAGVTQTPRYLIKTRGQQVTLSCSPISGHRSVSWYQQTPGQGLQFLFEYFSETQRNKGNFPGRFSGRQFSNSRSEMNVSTLELGDSALYLCASSPVEGRRTEAFFGQGTRLTVV.

On this clone itself: One junction end disagrees with the germline gene, perhaps due to a read error. The CDR3 DNA follows: TGTGCTAGCAGCTTAGCGCCGCCAGGGCGGGGGGAGACCCAGTACTTC. Translated: CASSLAPPGRGETQYF. The V and J genes are TRBV7-7 and TRBJ2-5; 7 positions match TRBD2. CDR3 length: 16 residues. In germline, CDR1 is SSHAT, CDR2 FNYEAQ (reference sequence).